This passage covers 10 T cell receptor beta chains from one sample sequenced in a study of brain T cells in children with intractable seizures. Clones were sequenced by immunoSEQ multiplex PCR, and TCRdb holds only the in-frame ones, with some missing. The sample lists about 320,000 clones; over 90% were seen once. Time point defined: blood from clinic visit 5 months post-surgery; TSC patient then seizure free. The sample here was peripheral blood, taken 5 to 6 months after surgery. The receptors shown here come from a boy younger than two with tuberous sclerosis and intractable seizures.

The chain carries TRBV23-1 and TRBJ1-2, with 7 positions matching TRBD1. TRBV23-1 is designated an ORF whose function remains uncertain. This CDR3 comprises 16 residues. V lost 0 bases, J lost 0 bases, and 4 bases stayed unmatched. The CDR3 region is CASSQSSDRANYGYTF. The CDR3 region has the DNA TGCGCCAGCAGTCAATCGTCCGACAGGGCTAACTATGGCTACACCTTC.

The rearrangement joins TRBV7-9 to TRBJ2-1; the D gene is possibly TRBD1 (5 bases). CDR1 is SEHNR and CDR2 is FQNEAQ in the germline V gene (reference sequence). V was shortened by 4 bases and J by 7 bases, with 14 bases between the two germline ends. The CDR3 is 14 residues long. The CDR3 DNA is TGTGCCAGCAGCTGGACCGGGCCAGGGAATGAGCAGTTCTTC. The encoded protein is CASSWTGPGNEQFF.

The chain joins TRBV14 to TRBJ1-1; TRBD1 agrees at 7 bases. Losses at the gene ends were 3 bases for V and 4 bases for J; bases not matched to a gene: 5. There are 14 residues in the CDR3. In germline, CDR1 is SGHDN, CDR2 FVKESK. CDR3 amino acids: CASSQWTGTTEAFF. In DNA, the CDR3 is TGTGCCAGCAGCCAGTGGACAGGTACCACTGAAGCTTTCTTT.

The chain uses TRBV27 and TRBJ1-2; possible D gene TRBD1, 6 bases. Trimming left V 1 base short and J 4 bases short, with 19 bases between. The CDR3 totals 17 residues. From germline, CDR1 is MNHEY and CDR2 SMNVEV (reference sequence). Here the CDR3 reads CASSLLYTGHQGYGYTF. The CDR3 DNA follows: TGTGCCAGCAGTTTATTATACACAGGGCATCAGGGCTATGGCTACACCTTC.

The genes are TRBV11-1 and TRBJ1-3; a possible D gene is TRBD1 (6 bases). V was pared by 6 bases and J by 4 bases, with 13 bases between. This CDR3 is built from 14 residues. Germline V gene sequence: CDR1 SGHAT, CDR2 FQDESV (reference sequence). This CDR3 reads CASSQGNPGNTIYF. CDR3 sequence (DNA): TGTGCCAGCAGTCAGGGGAACCCCGGAAACACCATATATTTT. The full variable domain, its missing parts supplied by reference TRBV11-1 and TRBJ1-3, is EAEVAQSPRYKITEKSQAVAFWCDPISGHATLYWYRQILGQGPELLVQFQDESVVDDSQLPKDRFSAERLKGVDSTLKIQPAELGDSAMYLCASSQGNPGNTIYFGEGSWLTVV.

This chain uses TRBV9 with TRBJ1-1; no clear D gene. The germline gives CDR1 SGDLS, CDR2 YYNGEE. Deletions cut 0 bases from V and 0 bases from J, with 6 bases between. The CDR3 is 14 amino acids. The CDR3 protein is CASSVATVNTEAFF. CDR3 nucleotide sequence: TGTGCCAGCAGCGTAGCTACAGTGAACACTGAAGCTTTCTTT.

The chain links TRBV7-9 to TRBJ1-1; D call uncertain. Germline-derived CDR1 and CDR2 are SEHNR and FQNEAQ (reference sequence). This CDR3 has 14 residues. V was shortened by 5 bases and J by 1 base, with 11 bases between the two germline ends. CDR3 in DNA: TGTGCCAGCAGCGTGTCTGTAAAGAACACTGAAGCTTTCTTT. This encodes CASSVSVKNTEAFF.

This clone was recorded once. The rearrangement links TRBV7-9 to TRBJ2-3; 11 nucleotides line up with TRBD2. The length of the CDR3 is 16 residues. V was pared by 1 base and J by 4 bases, with 4 bases of the junction left unmatched. In germline, CDR1 is SEHNR, CDR2 FQNEAQ (reference sequence). The CDR3 sequence: CASSLGVAGGPDTQYF. The CDR3 nucleotides read TGTGCCAGCAGCTTAGGAGTAGCGGGGGGGCCAGATACGCAGTATTTT. The entire variable domain, with the rest obtained from reference TRBV7-9 and TRBJ2-3, is as follows: DTGVSQNPRHKITKRGQNVTFRCDPISEHNRLYWYRQTLGQGPEFLTYFQNEAQLEKSRLLSDRFSAERPKGSFSTLEIQRTEQGDSAMYLCASSLGVAGGPDTQYFGPGTRLTVL.

This chain connects TRBV7-3 to TRBJ2-1; TRBD2 matches 12 bases. J gave up 7 bases and V 4 bases, and 5 bases lay outside the gene matches. CDR1 SGHTA and CDR2 FQGTGA come from the germline V gene. This CDR3 is 15 amino acids long. The CDR3 spells CASSYTSGRINEQFF. CDR3 bases: TGTGCCAGCAGCTACACTAGCGGGAGGATTAATGAGCAGTTCTTC.

The CDR3 sequence: CAWSVLPAARGTEAFF. DNA for the CDR3: TGTGCCTGGAGTGTACTCCCAGCCGCGAGGGGAACTGAAGCTTTCTTT. The chain recombines TRBV30 with TRBJ1-1, with D maybe TRBD1 (5 bases). Germline CDR1 and CDR2: GTSNPN and SVGIG (reference sequence). This CDR3 is 16 amino acids long. Trimming took 0 bases from V and 5 from J, leaving 19 bases between them.